This T cell receptor beta chain appears in the sequencing data of a study of regulatory T cells in long-lasting Graves disease. Study overall: Antithyroid drug use was under 3 months in newly diagnosed Graves' patients.

Building the TCR beta libraries relied on iRepertoire HTBI primers, and CDR3 regions underwent Arm-PCR. TCRdb fed the multiplex PCR reads into MiXCR, producing one record per CDR3 protein. Seen here are hundreds of thousands of distinct CDR3 sequences, around an eighth observed once, and the top ten hold roughly 10%. This clonotype was recorded at least ten times. Documented time point: newly diagnosed GD, antithyroid drugs for less than 3 months. Generation of the TCR library employed RNA extracted from PBMCs. V was trimmed by 7 bases and J by 2 bases, leaving 6 bases between them. Germline V CDR1 and CDR2: SNHLY, FYNNEI. CDR3 size: 11 residues. These sequences were also reported in another study, on T cells in Graves' hyperthyroidism and ophthalmopathy. From that paper: Diagnosis of hyperthyroidism was new in patients aged 18 to 65, and its duration was under 2 months. Lactation, pregnancy, other autoimmune disease or uncontrolled infection led to exclusion of patients.

This TCR was sampled from a man between 25 and 39 years old with Graves disease. The source was peripheral blood mononuclear cells (PBMCs), collected at new diagnosis, from a patient treated with antithyroid drugs. The chain has TRBV2 and TRBJ2-7, with D unresolved. The CDR3 DNA reads TGTGCCAGCAACATAGCCTACGAGCAGTACTTC. Encoded protein: CASNIAYEQYF.